These 30 T cell receptor beta chains originate from one sample sequenced in a study of Graves' ophthalmopathy and Graves' hyperthyroidism. The authors amplified TCR beta CDR3 regions from RNA transcripts. HTBI primers were employed in first-round RT-PCR, then a second-round multiplex PCR followed. Each CDR3 protein is one row after TCRdb ran MiXCR on the multiplex PCR reads. The sample lists about 1.1 million distinct CDR3 sequences, about 40% occurring once. Sequences were obtained from peripheral blood or thyroid tissue (not recorded which). These receptors were obtained from an adult man with Graves' hyperthyroidism.

The table lists this clonotype with many counts. The rearrangement links TRBV20-1 to TRBJ2-7; D possibly corresponds to TRBD2 (5 bases). This CDR3 contains 14 residues. The germline V gene has CDR1 DFQATT and CDR2 SNEGSKA (reference sequence). The V and J ends lost 3 bases and 2 bases respectively, with 14 bases between them. The CDR3 bases are TGCAGTGCTAGCAGAGGGCAGAAGCCCTACGAGCAGTACTTC. Amino acid sequence: CSASRGQKPYEQYF.

Only a few counts were recorded for this clonotype. The chain employs TRBV20-1 and TRBJ2-2, with 7 bases matching TRBD1. The CDR3 totals 13 residues. With 5 bases clipped from V and 4 bases from J, the junction kept 4 bases outside the gene matches. CDR1 DFQATT and CDR2 SNEGSKA come from the germline V gene (reference sequence). The CDR3 coding sequence is TGCAGTGCTCGGGCAGGGGGCACCGGGGAGCTGTTTTTT. The encoded protein is CSARAGGTGELFF.

The chain couples TRBV9 to TRBJ2-7, with TRBD1 identical over 8 bases. Germline CDR1 and CDR2: SGDLS and YYNGEE. The CDR3 is 19 amino acids. V was pared by 0 bases and J by 2 bases, with 16 bases of the junction left unmatched. The CDR3 region has the DNA TGTGCCAGCAGCGTAGATTCCCCGAGAGACAGGGGTATTCCCTACGAGCAGTACTTC. The encoded protein is CASSVDSPRDRGIPYEQYF.

In its sample, this clonotype was seen many times. This sequence joins TRBV29-1 and TRBJ1-1; D unclear. This CDR3 has 11 amino acids. V shed 6 bases and J shed 0 bases, with 5 bases lying between them. CDR1 and CDR2 (germline): SQVTM, ANQGSEA. CDR3 in amino acids: CSVAMNTEAFF. The CDR3 nucleotides read TGCAGCGTCGCGATGAACACTGAAGCTTTCTTT.

At least ten counts were recorded for this clonotype. CDR3 DNA sequence: TGTGCCAGCAGCGGGCGGGTGGAGGAAAAACTGTTTTTT. As protein: CASSGRVEEKLFF. J is TRBJ1-4 and V is TRBV7-2; unclear D gene. V was cut by 5 bases and J by 8 bases, with 12 bases left in between. This CDR3 is 13 amino acids long. CDR1 is SGHTA, CDR2 FQGNSA, per germline.

In this sample, this clonotype turned up once. CDR3 DNA sequence: TGTGCCATCAGTTACTCGCCCAGGGGTGGTACTGAAGCTTTCTTT. Amino acid sequence: CAISYSPRGGTEAFF. The chain joins TRBV10-3 to TRBJ1-1; D is perhaps TRBD1 (6 bases). The CDR3 consists of 15 residues. The V gene lost 5 bases and the J gene lost 5 bases, with 18 bases spanning the gap. The germline gives CDR1 ENHRY, CDR2 SYGVKD.

In the case of this clonotype: With a much larger clone just one base away, this may be a read error. The chain has TRBV6-5 and TRBJ2-7; 9 bases match TRBD1. This CDR3 contains 15 residues. Per germline, CDR1 MNHEY and CDR2 SVGAGI. The CDR3 DNA follows: TGTACCAGCAGCGCGGCGGACAGGGGTCTCTACGAGCAGTACTTC. It is translated as CTSSAADRGLYEQYF.

The rearrangement links TRBV9 to TRBJ2-7, with D unclear. Trimming shortened V by 0 bases and J by 3 bases, and 16 bases separated the two germline ends. The CDR3 spans 16 residues. Germline CDR1 SGDLS, CDR2 YYNGEE. CDR3 coding DNA: TGTGCCAGCAGCGTAGCTCTGGCCGAGCAAGGCTACGAGCAGTACTTC. Residues: CASSVALAEQGYEQYF. Looking up the rest from reference TRBV9 and TRBJ2-7 gives the full variable domain: DSGVTQTPKHLITATGQRVTLRCSPRSGDLSVYWYQQSLDQGLQFLIQYYNGEERAKGNILERFSAQQFPDLHSELNLSSLELGDSALYFCASSVALAEQGYEQYFGPGTRLTVT.

As concerns this clonotype: This could be a read error, since a much larger clone is one nucleotide away. Since no conserved phenylalanine or tryptophan closes the CDR3, a read error is the likely cause. The V and J genes are TRBV11-1 and TRBJ2-7; 8 nucleotides align to TRBD1. Germline CDR1 and CDR2: SGHAT and FQDESV (reference sequence). The CDR3 contains 14 residues. Trimming took 4 bases from V and 7 from J; bases not matched to a gene: 9. CDR3 loop: CASSSPPGGREQYL. As DNA, the CDR3 is TGTGCCAGCAGCTCCCCGCCAGGGGGCAGGGAGCAGTACCTC.

This clonotype was recorded many times. The V and J genes are TRBV7-8 and TRBJ2-7; D unresolved. The CDR3 is 11 amino acids. Deletions cut 0 bases from V and 7 bases from J, with 4 bases between. Germline V gives CDR1 SGHVS, CDR2 FQNEAQ. The chain's CDR3 is CASSLAEEQYF. As DNA, the CDR3 is TGTGCCAGCAGCTTAGCGGAGGAGCAGTACTTC.

The chain carries TRBV6-2 or TRBV6-3 and TRBJ1-1; 7 bases fit TRBD1. This CDR3 comprises 15 residues. Germline V gene lookup returns CDR1 MNHEY and CDR2 SVGEGT. V was clipped by 6 bases and J by 6 bases; unmatched bases: 13. CDR3 DNA sequence: TGTGCCAGCAGCCGACAGGGCCAGGGGTTCTCTGAAGCTTTCTTT. It translates to CASSRQGQGFSEAFF.

This clonotype showed up just a few times. J is TRBJ1-1 and V is TRBV6-1; D may be TRBD1 (5 bases). The CDR3 runs 14 residues. The V gene's germline CDR1 is MNHNS and CDR2 SASEGT. V was trimmed by 2 bases and J by 3 bases, leaving 10 bases between them. The CDR3 loop is CASSEPGPYTEAFF. The CDR3, as DNA: TGTGCCAGCAGTGAACCGGGACCGTACACTGAAGCTTTCTTT.

The chain uses TRBV29-1 and TRBJ1-2, with 9 positions matching TRBD1. Germline V CDR1 and CDR2: SQVTM, ANQGSEA. With 4 bases clipped from V and 6 bases from J, the junction kept 3 bases outside the gene matches. The CDR3 runs 12 residues. The CDR3 bases are TGCAGCGTTGGGGGGGACAGGGATGGCTACACCTTC. Its translation: CSVGGDRDGYTF. The variable domain in full, with the rest retrieved from reference TRBV29-1 and TRBJ1-2, is SAVISQKPSRDICQRGTSLTIQCQVDSQVTMMFWYRQQPGQSLTLIATANQGSEATYESGFVIDKFPISRPNLTFSTLTVSNMSPEDSSIYLCSVGGDRDGYTFGSGTRLTVV.

On this clonotype itself: This clone may be a read error of a much larger clone one base away. V and J are TRBV15 and TRBJ2-7; no clear D gene. This CDR3 region has 16 residues. Germline CDR1 and CDR2: LNHNV and YYDKDF (reference sequence). Written as DNA, the CDR3 is TGTGTCACCAGCAGAGATCCGGCAGCCCAATTACGAGAACAGTACTTC. This sequence encodes CVTSRDPAAQLREQYF.

This clonotype came up many times. The chain has TRBV10-3 and TRBJ2-7, with D possibly matching TRBD2 (5 bases). CDR3 size: 12 residues. Trimming took 4 bases from V and 3 from J, leaving 7 bases between them. Germline V gene sequence: CDR1 ENHRY, CDR2 SYGVKD. Written as DNA, the CDR3 is TGTGCCATCAGTGGGACTGACTACGAGCAGTACTTC. Encoded protein: CAISGTDYEQYF.

The chain has TRBV25-1 and TRBJ2-7; D ambiguous. CDR3 size: 15 residues. Trimming pared 3 bases from V and 2 bases from J, leaving 14 bases between. CDR1 and CDR2 (germline): MGHDK, SYGVNS. The CDR3 nucleotides are TGTGCCAGCAGTGATGATCTGGGTGCGCCCTACGAGCAGTACTTC. Residues: CASSDDLGAPYEQYF.

The DNA of the CDR3 is TGTGCCAGCAGTTTAGCCGGGGAGTATTTCGAGACCCAGTACTTC. Translation: CASSLAGEYFETQYF. The V and J genes are TRBV12-3 or TRBV12-4 and TRBJ2-5; possible D gene TRBD2, 5 bases. This CDR3 region has 15 residues. The germline V and J ends were trimmed by 0 bases and 5 bases, with 13 bases remaining between them.

The sample holds many counts of this clonotype. At one boundary the junction diverges from the germline segment, which might be a read error. The chain couples TRBV2 to TRBJ1-5; weak D call: TRBD1 (5 bases). CDR1 is SNHLY and CDR2 is FYNNEI in the germline V gene. This CDR3 has 11 amino acids. In DNA, the CDR3 is TGTGCCAGCAGTCCGGGACGGAACATCTTTTTT. This codes for CASSPGRNIFF.

Of note for this clonotype: Given a much more abundant clone one base away, this may be a read error. This CDR3 is CASSRQGGAPYEQYF. In nucleotides, the CDR3 is TGTGCCAGCAGCCGCCAGGGGGGAGCTCCCTACGAGCAGTACTTC. The rearrangement uses TRBV7-9 and TRBJ2-7, with D perhaps TRBD1 (7 bases). The CDR3 runs 15 residues. Germline CDR1 SEHNR, CDR2 FQNEAQ (reference sequence). V lost 5 bases and J 2 bases, leaving 16 bases between the germline ends.

This chain uses TRBV9 with TRBJ2-5, with 12 nucleotides matching TRBD1. The germline gives CDR1 SGDLS, CDR2 YYNGEE. This CDR3 contains 16 residues. Unmatched junction bases numbered 9, after V lost 4 bases and J lost 5 bases. CDR3 residues: CASSPGTGGEWETQYF. As DNA, the CDR3 is TGTGCCAGCAGCCCCGGGACAGGGGGCGAGTGGGAGACCCAGTACTTC.

V and J are TRBV29-1 and TRBJ2-2, with D unresolved. CDR1 is SQVTM, CDR2 ANQGSEA, per germline. The CDR3 covers 12 residues. V was shortened by 6 bases and J by 1 base, with 6 bases between the two germline ends. Here the CDR3 reads CSVEKNTGELFF. CDR3 coding DNA: TGCAGCGTCGAGAAGAACACCGGGGAGCTGTTTTTT.

This clonotype was seen repeatedly, ten times or more. The CDR3 reads CASSRGQFNYGYTF. The CDR3 bases are TGTGCCAGCAGCCGCGGACAGTTTAACTATGGCTACACCTTC. The J gene is TRBJ1-2, the V gene TRBV12-3 or TRBV12-4; maybe TRBD1 (6 bases). The V gene lost 6 bases and the J gene lost 1 base, with 12 bases spanning the gap. This CDR3 is 14 amino acids long.

Of note for this clonotype: A single base separates this from a much larger clone, so it may be a read error. Here the CDR3 omits its conserved ending phenylalanine or tryptophan, so a read error is the likely source. V is TRBV12-3 or TRBV12-4 and J is TRBJ2-5; D may be TRBD2 (6 bases). This CDR3 spans 13 amino acids. V lost 7 bases and J lost 5, with 14 bases in between. CDR3 coding DNA: TGTGCCAGCACCTGGAGGGACGGGGAGACCCAGTACTAC. This sequence encodes CASTWRDGETQYY.

This clonotype came up once. The V and J genes are TRBV11-2 and TRBJ2-2; 10 bases line up with TRBD2. With V trimmed by 3 bases and J by 9 bases, 25 bases remained unmatched. In germline, CDR1 is SGHAT, CDR2 FQNNGV. The CDR3 is 21 amino acids. The CDR3 sequence is CASSFLAGAAGGPGQPRELFF. The DNA for the CDR3 is TGTGCCAGCAGCTTCCTAGCGGGAGCGGCGGGAGGACCCGGACAGCCTCGGGAGCTGTTTTTT. The full variable domain, rest sourced from reference TRBV11-2 and TRBJ2-2, is EAGVAQSPRYKIIEKRQSVAFWCNPISGHATLYWYQQILGQGPKLLIQFQNNGVVDDSQLPKDRFSAERLKGVDSTLKIQPAKLEDSAVYLCASSFLAGAAGGPGQPRELFFGEGSRLTVL.

The chain uses TRBV19 and TRBJ2-5; D is ambiguous. The CDR3 has 14 residues. CDR1 and CDR2 (germline): LNHDA, SQIVND (reference sequence). Trimming removed 5 bases at V and 1 base at J, with 11 bases between. The CDR3 bases are TGTGCCAGTAGTCTTGACTGGTTCCAAGAGACCCAGTACTTC. Translating gives CASSLDWFQETQYF.

To note about this clonotype: This may arise from a read error, as a much more abundant clone is one base away. The chain carries TRBV12-3 or TRBV12-4 and TRBJ1-1; 7 bases are a match to TRBD1. The CDR3 spans 15 residues. V lost 3 bases to trimming and J lost 4 bases; unmatched junction nucleotides: 8. This CDR3 is CASSLRGTESTEAFF. CDR3 DNA: TGTGCCAGCAGTTTGCGTGGGACAGAAAGCACTGAAGCTTTCTTT.

On this clonotype itself: This may be a read error: a much more frequent sequence differs by one nucleotide. The CDR3 loop is CASSEADSRHQPQHF. The CDR3 DNA reads as TGTGCCAGCAGTGAAGCGGACAGCCGGCATCAGCCCCAGCATTTT. This sequence joins TRBV2 and TRBJ1-5; the D gene is possibly TRBD1 (6 bases). This CDR3 is 15 amino acids long. V lost 0 bases, J lost 5 bases, and 11 bases lay in between. Germline V gene sequence: CDR1 SNHLY, CDR2 FYNNEI.

V and J are TRBV10-3 and TRBJ2-2; 7 nucleotides match TRBD2. CDR1 ENHRY and CDR2 SYGVKD come from the germline V gene. The CDR3 contains 14 residues. With V trimmed by 8 bases and J by 3 bases, 6 bases remained unmatched. This CDR3 reads CAIGGAGDTGELFF. The CDR3 DNA sequence: TGTGCCATCGGAGGGGCGGGGGACACCGGGGAGCTGTTTTTT.

This clonotype was picked up a small number of times. This sequence joins TRBV10-3 and TRBJ1-1, with D unclear. This CDR3 is built from 13 residues. V was cut by 4 bases and J by 3 bases, with 9 bases left in between. CDR1 and CDR2 from the germline V gene are ENHRY and SYGVKD. DNA of the CDR3: TGTGCCATCAGTGGGTGGGAGGACACTGAAGCTTTCTTT. Translation gives CAISGWEDTEAFF.

Many counts were recorded for this clonotype. The chain combines TRBV29-1 with TRBJ2-7; a possible D gene is TRBD1 (6 bases). The germline CDR1 and CDR2 sequences are SQVTM and ANQGSEA. Trimming cost V 7 bases and J 5 bases, with 12 bases left between them. The CDR3 covers 11 residues. The CDR3 region is CSATRDNEQYF. The CDR3 region has the DNA TGCAGCGCCACCCGGGACAACGAGCAGTACTTC.